The T cell receptor beta chain described here comes from a study of T cells in Graves' hyperthyroidism and ophthalmopathy. When ophthalmopathy did not progress within 18 months, Graves' hyperthyroidism was considered stable. Clinicians diagnosed patients from clinical symptoms, serum thyroxine and TRAb, thyroid ultrasound and orbital computed tomography. Fresh 10 ml peripheral blood yielded PBMCs. Points on this clonotype: What it binds is unknown.

CDR1 is SEHNR, CDR2 FQNEAQ, per germline (reference sequence). The junction had 2 bases not matched to a gene; V was cut back by 1 base and J by 7 bases. CDR3 size: 14 residues. Whole-study results and caveats: Blood shared most expanded thyroid clonotypes above 0.001.

RNA transcripts gave rise to amplified TCR beta CDR3 regions. The HTBI primer set was used in a first-round RT-PCR of the TCR CDR3. TCRdb re-called the multiplex PCR reads through MiXCR, storing one row per CDR3 protein. This table has fewer than 400,000 distinct CDR3 sequences, 16% appearing once. The V call is TRBV7-9, the J call TRBJ2-1; TRBD2 aligns across 9 bases. Sequencing used blood. The clonotype originates from a man younger than 40 with Graves' hyperthyroidism. CDR3 sequence (DNA): TGTGCCAGCAGCTTAGGCGGGAGGGGGAATGAGCAGTTCTTC. As protein: CASSLGGRGNEQFF.